This is a list of T cell receptor beta chains from one sample in a study of T cell changes during pregnancy in multiple sclerosis. TCRdb keeps only in-frame clones here, not all; method: immunoSEQ multiplex PCR. The data contain 38,000 or so clones, about 92% of them seen just once; the ten biggest clones take up 10% to 15%. Source: CD8+ T cells from peripheral blood mononuclear cells, taken in the first trimester of pregnancy. The receptors were sampled from a female donor with multiple sclerosis, enrolled in a pregnancy study. The CDR3 runs from the conserved cysteine through the conserved F or W. Each record gives: J gene, V gene, CDR3 length, D gene, clone size, CDR3 protein, CDR3 DNA. D genes are given only for firm matches. A row's size may be missing; if present it is once, few, many or a size class.

TRBJ2-1 | TRBV6-6 | 13 | NA | NA | CASSFGQLNEQFF | TGTGCCAGCAGTTTCGGACAGCTCAATGAGCAGTTCTTC
TRBJ2-5 | TRBV27 | 11 | NA | NA | CASSAGGTQYF | TGTGCCAGCAGTGCCGGCGGGACCCAGTACTTC
TRBJ2-1 | TRBV25-1 | 13 | TRBD2 | NA | CASDRGGNNEQFF | TGTGCCTCTGATCGGGGGGGAAACAATGAGCAGTTCTTC
TRBJ2-7 | TRBV6-5 | 15 | TRBD1 | NA | CASSYSTGGTDEQYF | TGTGCCAGCAGTTACTCGACAGGGGGCACCGACGAGCAGTACTTC
TRBJ1-6 | TRBV9 | 16 | TRBD1 | once | CASSEGTGRDNSPLHF | TGTGCCAGCAGCGAGGGGACAGGGAGGGACAATTCACCCCTCCACTTT
TRBJ1-5 | TRBV29-1 | 14 | TRBD1 | NA | CSAAGTGINQPQHF | TGCAGCGCTGCCGGGACAGGGATTAATCAGCCCCAGCATTTT
TRBJ1-1 | TRBV7-6 | 14 | NA | NA | CASRDGGMNTEAFF | TGTGCCAGCAGAGACGGGGGAATGAACACTGAAGCTTTCTTT
TRBJ2-5 | TRBV7-3 | 13 | NA | NA | CASSMNNQETQYF | TGTGCCAGCAGCATGAACAATCAAGAGACCCAGTACTTC
TRBJ2-2 | TRBV9 | 12 | NA | NA | CASSVSHGELFF | TGTGCCAGCAGCGTATCACACGGGGAGCTGTTTTTT
TRBJ2-7 | TRBV4-1 | 12 | NA | once | CASSPIRGEQYF | TGCGCCAGCAGCCCAATCCGGGGCGAGCAGTACTTC
TRBJ1-1 | TRBV19 | 17 | NA | few | CASSISPDTEKATEAFF | TGTGCCAGTAGTATTTCTCCGGACACGGAGAAGGCGACTGAAGCTTTCTTT
TRBJ2-7 | TRBV9 | 13 | NA | NA | CASSDGGSYEQYF | TGTGCCAGCAGCGACGGCGGATCCTACGAGCAGTACTTC
TRBJ2-4 | TRBV6-6 | 16 | TRBD2 | NA | CASSYGGGGDQNIQYF | TGTGCCAGCAGTTACGGGGGCGGGGGGGACCAAAACATTCAGTACTTC
TRBJ2-1 | TRBV19 | 15 | NA | NA | CASSNRRGSYNEQFF | TGTGCCAGTAGTAACCGACGAGGATCCTACAATGAGCAGTTCTTC
TRBJ2-7 | TRBV15 | 16 | NA | NA | CATSRDRGGAWFEQYF | TGTGCCACCAGCAGAGATCGCGGGGGCGCGTGGTTCGAGCAGTACTTC
TRBJ1-5 | TRBV2 | 14 | NA | NA | CASSEGPGLGPQHF | TGTGCCAGCAGTGAAGGGCCTGGACTCGGGCCCCAGCATTTT
TRBJ2-7 | TRBV30 | 16 | TRBD2 | NA | CAWSVGLAGLPYEQYF | TGTGCCTGGAGTGTAGGGTTAGCGGGACTCCCCTACGAGCAGTACTTC
TRBJ1-5 | TRBV19 | 14 | NA | NA | CASTINGVDQPQHF | TGTGCCAGTACCATAAATGGAGTGGATCAGCCCCAGCATTTT
TRBJ2-1 | TRBV5-6 | 12 | NA | once | CASWTDYNEQFF | TGTGCCAGTTGGACAGACTACAATGAGCAGTTCTTC
TRBJ2-2 | TRBV4-2 | 16 | NA | NA | CASSQDEGGGAGELFF | TGTGCCAGCAGCCAAGATGAGGGGGGAGGGGCCGGGGAGCTGTTTTTT
TRBJ2-1 | TRBV6-5 | 15 | TRBD2 | NA | CASSYGSGGGIEQFF | TGTGCCAGCAGTTACGGGAGCGGGGGGGGAATAGAGCAGTTCTTC
TRBJ2-7 | TRBV20-1 | 10 | NA | NA | CSATTGEQYF | TGCAGTGCTACCACAGGGGAGCAGTACTTC
TRBJ2-2 | TRBV10-3 | 16 | NA | NA | CAISDFGGANTGELFF | TGTGCCATCAGTGATTTCGGGGGAGCCAACACCGGGGAGCTGTTTTTT
TRBJ2-3 | TRBV6-4 | 16 | TRBD2 | NA | CASSDPTGGGRDTQYF | TGTGCCAGCAGTGACCCAACGGGGGGGGGCCGAGATACGCAGTATTTT
TRBJ2-1 | TRBV6-5 | 11 | NA | once | CASSTRVEQFF | TGTGCCAGCAGCACGAGGGTTGAGCAGTTCTTC
TRBJ1-5 | TRBV12-5 | 13 | NA | NA | CASGLVPGQPQHF | TGTGCTAGTGGTTTGGTACCGGGTCAGCCCCAGCATTTT
TRBJ1-5 | TRBV4-1 | 14 | NA | NA | CASSHTGGNQPQHF | TGCGCCAGCAGTCATACAGGTGGGAATCAGCCCCAGCATTTT
TRBJ2-3 | TRBV5-1 | 16 | NA | NA | CASSEGGGLDFDTQYF | TGCGCCAGCAGCGAAGGGGGAGGACTAGACTTTGATACGCAGTATTTT
TRBJ1-1 | TRBV28 | 12 | NA | NA | CASSRHATEAFF | TGTGCCAGCAGTCGACACGCTACTGAAGCTTTCTTT
TRBJ2-7 | TRBV6-1 | 16 | TRBD2 | NA | CASSELAGGWSYEQYF | TGTGCCAGCAGTGAACTAGCGGGGGGGTGGTCCTACGAGCAGTACTTC
TRBJ1-1 | TRBV29-1 | 11 | NA | NA | CSVEGNTEAFF | TGCAGCGTGGAGGGGAACACTGAAGCTTTCTTT
TRBJ1-3 | TRBV4-1 | 19 | TRBD1 | NA | CASSQEPRHGGGGGNTIYF | TGCGCCAGCAGCCAAGAACCCCGCCATGGAGGGGGCGGTGGAAACACCATATATTTT
TRBJ2-1 | TRBV11-2 | 17 | TRBD2 | NA | CASSLDFRGLAYNEQFF | TGTGCCAGCAGCTTAGACTTTCGGGGACTAGCCTACAATGAGCAGTTCTTC
TRBJ1-2 | TRBV10-1 | 13 | NA | NA | CASSESRGAGYTF | TGCGCCAGCAGTGAGTCGCGGGGGGCTGGCTACACCTTC
TRBJ1-1 | TRBV21-1 | 14 | NA | medium-sized | CASSRKDRDTEAFF | TGTGCCAGCAGCAGGAAGGACAGGGACACTGAAGCTTTCTTT
TRBJ1-4 | TRBV15 | 17 | NA | NA | CATSRMDSITTNEKLFF | TGTGCCACCAGCAGAATGGACAGCATCACAACTAATGAAAAACTGTTTTTT
TRBJ2-1 | TRBV6-4 | 15 | NA | once | CASSEGGGSYNEQFF | TGTGCCAGCAGTGAAGGGGGGGGCTCCTACAATGAGCAGTTCTTC
TRBJ2-1 | TRBV7-9 | 15 | TRBD1 | NA | CASSSDRGDPNEQFF | TGTGCCAGCAGCTCGGACAGGGGCGACCCCAATGAGCAGTTCTTC
TRBJ2-1 | TRBV5-1 | 13 | NA | NA | CASSLAGGWEQFF | TGCGCCAGCAGCTTGGCTGGAGGGTGGGAGCAGTTCTTC
TRBJ1-3 | TRBV29-1 | 14 | NA | NA | CSVLRQYSGNTIYF | TGCAGCGTCCTCCGACAGTACTCTGGAAACACCATATATTTT
TRBJ1-1 | TRBV2 | 13 | TRBD1 | NA | CASGQGANTEAFF | TGTGCCAGCGGACAGGGGGCGAACACTGAAGCTTTCTTT
TRBJ2-3 | TRBV9 | 16 | TRBD2 | NA | CASSVSLAGNTDTQYF | TGTGCCAGCAGCGTGAGTCTAGCGGGGAACACAGATACGCAGTATTTT
TRBJ1-5 | TRBV5-8 | 16 | TRBD1 | NA | CASSLGDRGRTQPQHF | TGTGCCAGCAGCTTGGGAGACAGGGGACGGACTCAGCCCCAGCATTTT
TRBJ2-2 | TRBV7-8 | 16 | NA | NA | CASTPLYGTQTGELFF | TGTGCCAGCACCCCGCTGTACGGGACACAAACCGGGGAGCTGTTTTTT
TRBJ1-1 | TRBV9 | 14 | NA | NA | CASSVVGGNTEAFF | TGTGCCAGCAGCGTAGTCGGGGGGAACACTGAAGCTTTCTTT
TRBJ2-2 | TRBV2 | 18 | TRBD2 | NA | CASSQLTPGLAGHGELFF | TGTGCCAGCAGTCAGCTTACTCCGGGACTAGCGGGTCACGGGGAGCTGTTTTTT
TRBJ2-1 | TRBV6-1 | 16 | TRBD2 | medium-sized | CASSESSGGIYNEQFF | TGTGCCAGCAGTGAAAGTAGCGGGGGGATCTACAATGAGCAGTTCTTC
TRBJ1-2 | TRBV11-2 | 14 | NA | NA | CASSVAGTNYGYTF | TGTGCCAGCAGCGTAGCAGGGACAAACTATGGCTACACCTTC
TRBJ2-3 | TRBV5-6 | 14 | TRBD2 | once | CASFVAGGPYTQYF | TGTGCCAGCTTCGTAGCGGGGGGGCCCTATACGCAGTATTTT
TRBJ2-3 | TRBV27 | 14 | TRBD2 | NA | CASKTGGYTDTQYF | TGTGCCAGCAAAACGGGGGGGTACACAGATACGCAGTATTTT
TRBJ2-3 | TRBV27 | 15 | TRBD1 | NA | CASSRTGVTGDTQYF | TGTGCCAGCAGTCGGACAGGGGTCACGGGAGATACGCAGTATTTT
TRBJ2-7 | TRBV7-9 | 15 | NA | NA | CASSPAGRLRDEQYF | TGTGCCAGCAGCCCGGCGGGCAGGCTGCGGGACGAGCAGTACTTC
TRBJ1-6 | TRBV4-1 | 15 | NA | NA | CASSPGGPNNSPLHF | TGCGCCAGCAGCCCCGGAGGGCCGAATAATTCACCCCTCCACTTT
TRBJ2-2 | TRBV4-2 | 15 | TRBD2 | NA | CASSQGLAETGELFF | TGTGCCAGCAGCCAAGGACTAGCGGAGACCGGGGAGCTGTTTTTT
TRBJ2-2 | TRBV4-1 | 14 | NA | NA | CASSQVSDTGELFF | TGCGCCAGCAGCCAAGTGTCCGACACCGGGGAGCTGTTTTTT
TRBJ1-1 | TRBV27 | 14 | NA | NA | CASSLLQGNTEAFF | TGTGCCAGCAGTTTACTTCAGGGTAACACTGAAGCTTTCTTT
TRBJ2-5 | TRBV2 | 15 | TRBD2 | NA | CALTSGGAGWETQYF | TGTGCCTTAACTAGCGGGGGGGCGGGATGGGAGACCCAGTACTTC
TRBJ1-2 | TRBV2 | 11 | NA | NA | CAATDKLGYTF | TGTGCCGCCACAGACAAACTTGGCTACACCTTC
TRBJ1-1 | TRBV10-3 | 15 | NA | NA | CAISESGGVDTEAFF | TGTGCCATCAGTGAGTCTGGAGGGGTGGACACTGAAGCTTTCTTT
TRBJ2-5 | TRBV7-9 | 16 | TRBD1 | NA | CASSQSRNRGWETQYF | TGTGCCAGCAGCCAATCCCGCAACAGGGGATGGGAGACCCAGTACTTC